These 29 T cell receptor beta chains were sequenced from one sample in a study of blood T cell repertoires in COVID-19. Assay used: immunoSEQ multiplex PCR; TCRdb lists only in-frame clones, some missing. The sample includes 240,000 or so clones, almost 85% of them seen just once. Input material: peripheral blood. These receptors were obtained from a woman of 80 years or more with acute or convalescent COVID-19.

This clone was picked up one time. The chain carries TRBV6-2 or TRBV6-3 and TRBJ2-2; 8 positions match TRBD2. Germline-derived CDR1 and CDR2 are MNHEY and SVGEGT. The CDR3 is 15 amino acids. V shed 5 bases, J shed 4 bases, and the junction held 6 bases outside the gene matches. This CDR3 reads CASSPRLASTGELFF. DNA of the CDR3: TGTGCCAGCAGTCCACGACTAGCGAGCACCGGGGAGCTGTTTTTT.

The gene calls are TRBV27 and TRBJ2-7, with D possibly TRBD1 on 5 matching bases. Germline CDR1 MNHEY, CDR2 SMNVEV (reference sequence). The length of the CDR3 is 14 residues. Trimming shortened V by 7 bases and J by 1 base, and 14 bases separated the two germline ends. The CDR3 DNA reads TGTGCCAGCACCGGACACCACCAATCCTACGAGCAGTACTTC. It codes for CASTGHHQSYEQYF.

This clone was seen only once. The gene calls are TRBV7-9 and TRBJ1-2, with a possible D match to TRBD1 (5 bases). Trimming stripped 5 bases from V and 8 bases from J, with 12 bases between. This CDR3 region has 12 residues. Germline CDR1 reads SEHNR; CDR2 reads FQNEAQ (reference sequence). The CDR3: CASSARAGGYTF. The CDR3 nucleotides are TGTGCCAGCAGCGCCAGGGCGGGAGGCTACACCTTC.

A remark on this clone: The identical CDR3 is also encoded by other nucleotide sequences in the sample. The chain combines TRBV7-2 with TRBJ2-5, with 10 bases aligning to TRBD2. The CDR3 extends over 14 amino acids. After removal of 2 bases from V and 4 bases from J, the junction contained 1 base not matched to a gene. The germline V gene has CDR1 SGHTA and CDR2 FQGNSA. CDR3 coding DNA: TGTGCCAGCAGCTTACTAGCGGGAGTAGAGACCCAGTACTTC. Translated, it gives CASSLLAGVETQYF.

The chain uses TRBV5-1 and TRBJ1-1, with 9 bases matching TRBD1. The trim removed 3 bases at V and 3 bases at J, leaving 6 bases unmatched. Germline lookup yields CDR1 SGHRS and CDR2 YFSETQ. This CDR3 is 15 amino acids long. Written as DNA, the CDR3 is TGCGCCAGCAGCTCCCGGACAGGGGCAGACACTGAAGCTTTCTTT. It specifies CASSSRTGADTEAFF.

The chain couples TRBV7-9 to TRBJ2-1; 7 nucleotides match TRBD2. Per the germline V gene, CDR1 is SEHNR and CDR2 is FQNEAQ (reference sequence). J was trimmed by 5 bases and V by 2 bases; bases with no gene match: 12. The CDR3 consists of 17 residues. The CDR3 reads CASSLRGSLRGDNEQFF. In DNA form, the CDR3 reads TGTGCCAGCAGCTTAAGGGGCTCACTTCGGGGGGACAATGAGCAGTTCTTC.

This rearrangement joins TRBV18 to TRBJ1-5; TRBD1 is a possible D gene (6 bases). CDR3 size: 13 residues. Germline V gene data show CDR1 as KGHSH and CDR2 as LQKENI. The V end was cut by 6 bases, the J end by 5 bases, with 11 bases between. This chain's CDR3 is CASSGDKDQPQHF. The CDR3 nucleotides are TGTGCCAGCTCCGGGGACAAAGATCAGCCCCAGCATTTT.

The V gene is TRBV18, the J gene TRBJ2-1; weak D call: TRBD2 (6 bases). This CDR3 comprises 12 residues. Deletions cut 3 bases from V and 13 bases from J, with 13 bases between. Germline loops: CDR1 KGHSH, CDR2 LQKENI. The CDR3 sequence: CASSPPSGDQFF. The DNA for the CDR3 is TGTGCCAGCTCACCCCCCTCGGGGGATCAGTTCTTC.

J is TRBJ2-5 and V is TRBV10-1, with TRBD1 matching over 7 bases. Germline trimming cut 5 bases from V and 7 bases from J; bases unmatched to any gene: 22. Germline CDR1 reads WNHNN; CDR2 reads SYGVQD (reference sequence). CDR3 length equals 18 residues. The CDR3 loop is CASSSPFLTQGNRRTQYF. Here the CDR3 DNA reads TGCGCCAGCAGTTCCCCGTTCCTTACACAGGGGAATAGAAGGACCCAGTACTTC.

The CDR3 spells CASRETGTRSYGYTF. CDR3 nucleotide sequence: TGTGCCAGTAGGGAAACCGGGACAAGATCTTATGGCTACACCTTC. The chain has TRBV19 and TRBJ1-2; D may be TRBD1 (6 bases). This CDR3 is built from 15 residues. CDR1 and CDR2 (germline): LNHDA, SQIVND (reference sequence). The V gene lost 6 bases and the J gene lost 5 bases, with 19 bases spanning the gap.

This clone was picked up a small number of times. The CDR3 region is CASKSGSYTGELFF. DNA of the CDR3: TGTGCCAGCAAAAGCGGGAGTTACACCGGGGAGCTGTTTTTT. This rearrangement joins TRBV6-4 to TRBJ2-2; 8 nucleotides line up with TRBD2. V was clipped by 7 bases and J by 3 bases; unmatched bases: 4. The CDR3 runs to 14 residues. CDR1 and CDR2 from the germline V gene are MRHNA and SNTAGT.

This chain connects TRBV19 to TRBJ2-3, with 10 positions matching TRBD2. J gave up 3 bases and V 1 base, and 4 bases lay outside the gene matches. Germline V gene lookup returns CDR1 LNHDA and CDR2 SQIVND (reference sequence). CDR3 length: 16 amino acids. The CDR3 nucleotides read TGTGCCAGTAGTATAGTTGGGACTAGCGTTACAGATACGCAGTATTTT. Encoded protein: CASSIVGTSVTDTQYF. Full variable domain (outside the CDR3, taken from reference TRBV19 and TRBJ2-3): DGGITQSPKYLFRKEGQNVTLSCEQNLNHDAMYWYRQDPGQGLRLIYYSQIVNDFQKGDIAEGYSVSREKKESFPLTVTSAQKNPTAFYLCASSIVGTSVTDTQYFGPGTRLTVL.

CDR3 protein: CASSLGSSGNAYEQYF. The DNA of the CDR3 is TGTGCCAGCAGCTTAGGTTCGAGCGGAAACGCCTACGAGCAGTACTTC. This chain joins TRBV7-8 and TRBJ2-7; a possible D gene is TRBD2 (5 bases). The germline V gene encodes CDR1 SGHVS and CDR2 FQNEAQ. Trimming took 1 base from V and 2 from J, leaving 15 bases between them. CDR3 length: 16 residues.

This rearrangement joins TRBV9 to TRBJ2-1; 10 bases fit TRBD1. The germline CDR1 and CDR2 sequences are SGDLS and YYNGEE. CDR3 length equals 15 residues. After removal of 5 bases from V and 3 bases from J, the junction contained 5 bases not matched to a gene. The CDR3 bases are TGTGCCAGCAGTAGACAGGGGGCTCTCTACAATGAGCAGTTCTTC. As protein: CASSRQGALYNEQFF.

The gene calls are TRBV29-1 and TRBJ2-3, with 10 bases matching TRBD2. Germline trimming cut 5 bases from V and 5 bases from J; bases unmatched to any gene: 10. The CDR3 loop spans 15 amino acids. Germline V gives CDR1 SQVTM, CDR2 ANQGSEA. The CDR3 here is CSVKSGGVNRDTQYF. In DNA form, the CDR3 reads TGCAGCGTTAAAAGCGGGGGGGTGAATAGAGATACGCAGTATTTT.

The chain joins TRBV25-1 to TRBJ2-7; 9 nucleotides line up with TRBD1. Germline V CDR1 and CDR2: MGHDK, SYGVNS. With V trimmed by 1 base and J by 5 bases, 6 bases remained unmatched. The CDR3 covers 15 residues. This CDR3 is CASSESGQGLDEQYF. CDR3 nucleotide sequence: TGTGCCAGCAGTGAATCCGGACAGGGGCTCGACGAGCAGTACTTC.

This clone has a single count. V and J are TRBV19 and TRBJ1-1, with D hard to call. The CDR3 is 13 residues long. Germline assignment: CDR1 LNHDA and CDR2 SQIVND (reference sequence). Trimming shortened V by 3 bases and J by 5 bases, and 10 bases separated the two germline ends. CDR3 sequence (DNA): TGTGCCAGTAGTATTAGCCAGTCAACTGAAGCTTTCTTT. Amino acids: CASSISQSTEAFF.

The rearrangement uses TRBV4-3 and TRBJ2-3, with 8 bases lining up with TRBD2. Trimming took 4 bases from V and 3 from J; bases not matched to a gene: 6. The V gene's germline CDR1 is LGHNA and CDR2 YSLEER. This CDR3 has 15 residues. The CDR3 DNA reads as TGCGCCAGCAGCCGAGGACTAGCAATTACAGATACGCAGTATTTT. Protein sequence: CASSRGLAITDTQYF.

V and J are TRBV6-2 or TRBV6-3 and TRBJ1-1; weak D call: TRBD1 (6 bases). V was trimmed by 6 bases and J by 2 bases, leaving 16 bases between them. Germline V gene sequence: CDR1 MNHEY, CDR2 SVGEGT. The CDR3 extends over 15 amino acids. The CDR3 coding sequence is TGTGCCAGCAGCAGAACAGGGATGGGAAACACTGAAGCTTTCTTT. Translating it yields CASSRTGMGNTEAFF.

V gene TRBV15 combines with J gene TRBJ2-3; D remains ambiguous. Germline V CDR1 and CDR2: LNHNV, YYDKDF (reference sequence). Trimming pared 9 bases from V and 0 bases from J, leaving 13 bases between. This CDR3 spans 14 amino acids. The CDR3 protein is CATTKPSSTDTQYF. The CDR3 nucleotides are TGTGCCACTACCAAGCCTTCTAGCACAGATACGCAGTATTTT.

The rearrangement links TRBV15 to TRBJ1-5; 7 bases are a match to TRBD1. V dropped 3 bases and J dropped 1; count of bases not matched to a gene: 3. This CDR3 spans 15 amino acids. The germline V gene encodes CDR1 LNHNV and CDR2 YYDKDF (reference sequence). This chain's CDR3 is CATSRGQPSNQPQHF. The CDR3 nucleotides read TGTGCCACCAGCAGGGGACAGCCCAGCAATCAGCCCCAGCATTTT.

The chain links TRBV6-1 to TRBJ2-7, with D tentatively TRBD2 (6 bases). The CDR3 runs 16 residues. V lost 1 base and J lost 2, with 15 bases in between. CDR1 is MNHNS and CDR2 is SASEGT in the germline V gene. The CDR3 coding sequence is TGTGCCAGCAGTGAAGAGTGGAGGGTAATTCCCTACGAGCAGTACTTC. Translation gives CASSEEWRVIPYEQYF.

The chain recombines TRBV3-1 (or the pseudogene TRBV3-2) with TRBJ2-2; 8 nucleotides align to TRBD1. Germline V lookup: CDR1 LGHDT, CDR2 YNNKEL (reference sequence). V trimming: 4 bases; J trimming: 1 base; junction bases outside the gene matches: 2. There are 15 residues in the CDR3. In DNA, the CDR3 is TGTGCCAGCAGCCTTGGACAGGGGAACACCGGGGAGCTGTTTTTT. Translating gives CASSLGQGNTGELFF.

The V gene is TRBV11-3, the J gene TRBJ1-1; D may be TRBD1 (5 bases). The V gene lost 0 bases and the J gene lost 2 bases, with 10 bases spanning the gap. Germline V gene sequence: CDR1 SGHNT, CDR2 YENEEA. The CDR3 runs to 15 residues. The CDR3 DNA sequence: TGTGCCAGCAGCTTAGATAGTAGGGGAAACACTGAAGCTTTCTTT. Amino acid sequence: CASSLDSRGNTEAFF.

This chain connects TRBV6-1 to TRBJ1-1; TRBD1 aligns across 8 bases. Germline V gene data show CDR1 as MNHNS and CDR2 as SASEGT. With V trimmed by 3 bases and J by 5 bases, 5 bases remained unmatched. The CDR3 has 14 residues. CDR3 region: CASSETGVITEAFF. In nucleotides, the CDR3 is TGTGCCAGCAGTGAGACAGGGGTTATTACTGAAGCTTTCTTT.

CDR3 DNA: TGTGCCTGGAGTACTGACGGGAGGGACGGGCCCCAGCATTTT. As protein: CAWSTDGRDGPQHF. The chain is built from TRBV30 and TRBJ1-5, with D tentatively TRBD1 (5 bases). V was cut by 2 bases and J by 9 bases, with 17 bases left in between. The CDR3 spans 14 residues. Per the germline V gene, CDR1 is GTSNPN and CDR2 is SVGIG (reference sequence).

This clone was observed a few times. The chain employs TRBV6-5 and TRBJ2-7; 10 nucleotides agree with TRBD2. Per germline, CDR1 MNHEY and CDR2 SVGAGI. The J segment lost 4 bases and the V segment lost 6 bases, leaving 3 bases of the junction unmatched. This CDR3 contains 13 residues. This chain's CDR3 is CASSRTSGYEQYF. The DNA for the CDR3 is TGTGCCAGCAGCAGGACTAGCGGTTACGAGCAGTACTTC.

CDR3 DNA sequence: TGTGCCAGCAGCCTGACCGGGACAGCCAGGGGAACACAGCCCCAGCATTTT. Amino acid sequence: CASSLTGTARGTQPQHF. The chain couples TRBV5-6 to TRBJ1-5; 7 bases line up with TRBD1. The CDR3 length is 17 residues. V was pared by 4 bases and J by 7 bases, with 17 bases of the junction left unmatched. Germline V CDR1 and CDR2: SGHDT, YYEEEE.

The chain couples TRBV6-5 to TRBJ2-2, with 10 bases aligning to TRBD1. The CDR3 contains 14 residues. V shed 6 bases and J 4 bases; nucleotides not matched to a gene: 2. Germline V CDR1 and CDR2: MNHEY, SVGAGI. Written as DNA, the CDR3 is TGTGCCAGCAGGGGGACAGGGGTCACCGGGGAGCTGTTTTTT. This sequence encodes CASRGTGVTGELFF.